The 11 T cell receptor beta chains below come from one sample, sequenced in a study of blood T cell repertoires in COVID-19. Method: immunoSEQ multiplex PCR; TCRdb's copy keeps in-frame clones and lacks some. The data contain about 87,000 clones, around 87% of them singletons. Material: peripheral blood. The receptors here all came from a man aged 35 to 55 with acute or convalescent COVID-19.

The chain links TRBV9 to TRBJ1-2; a weak D match, TRBD1 (6 bases). The CDR3 loop spans 14 amino acids. Germline CDR1 reads SGDLS; CDR2 reads YYNGEE. V was clipped by 0 bases and J by 4 bases, with 10 bases between them. For the CDR3, the DNA is TGTGCCAGCAGCGTAGGGGGGCTGAGCTATGGCTACACCTTC. It codes for CASSVGGLSYGYTF.

CDR3 residues: CASSSGLFDWETQYF. The CDR3 nucleotides read TGTGCCAGCAGCTCAGGACTGTTCGACTGGGAGACCCAGTACTTC. The gene calls are TRBV6-6 and TRBJ2-5; the D gene is possibly TRBD2 (5 bases). The germline V gene encodes CDR1 MNHNY and CDR2 SVGAGI (reference sequence). The CDR3 totals 15 residues. The V end lost 6 bases, the J end lost 5 bases, and 19 bases lay between the germline ends.

The chain joins TRBV5-1 to TRBJ2-7, with 10 positions matching TRBD1. This CDR3 has 16 amino acids. Germline CDR1 and CDR2: SGHRS and YFSETQ. V was pared by 2 bases and J by 6 bases, with 11 bases of the junction left unmatched. The CDR3 bases are TGCGCCAGCAGCTTAAAGTGGGACCGGACAGGGGGCGAGCAGTACTTC. Its protein product is CASSLKWDRTGGEQYF.

The chain carries TRBV10-3 and TRBJ2-5; 10 bases are shared with TRBD1. V gave up 1 base and J gave up 7 bases; unmatched junction bases: 3. The CDR3 length is 14 residues. The V gene's germline CDR1 is ENHRY and CDR2 SYGVKD. The CDR3 loop is CAISELGTGATQYF. Written as DNA, the CDR3 is TGTGCCATCAGTGAGTTAGGGACAGGGGCGACCCAGTACTTC.

The rearrangement joins TRBV9 to TRBJ2-2, with D hard to call. Germline CDR1 and CDR2: SGDLS and YYNGEE. The CDR3 length is 12 residues. The germline V and J ends were trimmed by 0 bases and 8 bases, with 5 bases remaining between them. The chain's CDR3 is CASSVAAGELFF. The CDR3, as DNA: TGTGCCAGCAGCGTAGCTGCGGGGGAGCTGTTTTTT.

The chain has TRBV21-1 and TRBJ2-5; the table gives TRBD2 as D, unverified against the DNA. TRBV21-1 is a documented pseudogene. The CDR3 has 16 amino acids. The CDR3 nucleotides read TGTGCCAGCAGCAAATGGCGGGGACCCATCCAAGAGACCCAGTACTTC. Translated, it gives CASSKWRGPIQETQYF.

This sequence joins TRBV7-2 and TRBJ1-1; the D gene is possibly TRBD1 (6 bases). This CDR3 has 15 amino acids. V dropped 1 base and J dropped 4 bases, with 13 bases sitting between them. The germline V gene has CDR1 SGHTA and CDR2 FQGNSA. The CDR3 loop reads CASSLGGGASTEAFF. CDR3 bases: TGTGCCAGCAGCTTAGGTGGGGGGGCGAGCACTGAAGCTTTCTTT.

The chain couples TRBV6-5 to TRBJ2-7; 10 positions match TRBD1. Germline-derived CDR1 and CDR2 are MNHEY and SVGAGI. V was clipped by 7 bases and J by 5 bases; unmatched bases: 11. This CDR3 is 15 amino acids long. The chain's CDR3 is CASTRSGQGKDEQYF. The CDR3 DNA follows: TGTGCCAGCACGCGATCGGGACAGGGGAAGGACGAGCAGTACTTC.

This clone was recorded only once. V is TRBV19 and J is TRBJ2-7; 7 bases map to TRBD1. Germline values: CDR1 LNHDA, CDR2 SQIVND (reference sequence). V was clipped by 3 bases and J by 3 bases; unmatched bases: 11. The CDR3 length is 16 residues. CDR3 residues: CASSMGSGQRLYEQYF. The CDR3 nucleotides read TGTGCCAGTAGTATGGGTTCGGGACAGCGACTCTACGAGCAGTACTTC.

The chain employs TRBV19 and TRBJ2-7, with 8 bases aligning to TRBD1. Germline values: CDR1 LNHDA, CDR2 SQIVND (reference sequence). V shed 8 bases and J 3 bases; nucleotides not matched to a gene: 15. The CDR3 is 16 residues long. CDR3 DNA sequence: TGTGCCAGTCGCCGCAATACAGGGGGGCTAGTCTACGAGCAGTACTTC. As protein: CASRRNTGGLVYEQYF.

The rearrangement joins TRBV5-1 to TRBJ1-2; D not resolved. The V gene lost 4 bases and the J gene lost 2 bases, with 12 bases spanning the gap. The CDR3 loop spans 14 amino acids. Germline values: CDR1 SGHRS, CDR2 YFSETQ. The CDR3 loop reads CASSANTGNYGYTF. The CDR3 DNA is TGCGCCAGCAGCGCTAATACGGGAAACTATGGCTACACCTTC.